This T cell receptor beta chain appears in the sequencing data of a study of T cell responses to AZD1222 COVID-19 vaccine (dated by TCRdb to the early 2020s). With regard to the full study: AZD1222 recipients given second doses at about 4 weeks or at about 12 weeks were pooled, since spike-specific TCR depth and breadth were not found to differ between the two schedules. Trial participants were enrolled by age into 18-55, 56-69 and 70-plus year subgroups, with around 150, 28 and 57 TCR-sequenced participants respectively. TCR sequencing covered more than 230 trial participants: 200 to 220 given two doses of AZD1222 and 26 given two doses of MenACWY control vaccine. On the study overall, not on this receptor specifically: Epitopes outside the regions mutated in the B.1.351 and B.1.1.7 variants were reportedly recognized by nearly half of the unique spike-specific TCRs. Participants were mostly white British and included more females than males, and it was suggested by the authors that clonal diversity may have been underestimated. The whole spike protein was spanned by vaccine-associated CD4 TCRs, and dominant responses were seen in regions 160-218 and 743-854. Spike-specific TCR breadth and depth rose significantly after two AZD1222 doses compared with day 0 and with MenACWY recipients. Because no samples from the day 14 peak response were available, repertoires could be characterized only after the peak T cell response. Conclusions about previously exposed vaccinees were limited because only six AZD1222 recipients were SARS-CoV-2 seropositive at baseline. In the small 56-69-year group, the increase in depth fell short of significance, most likely because of low power.

This specimen's time point label, per the study, means: baseline before first vaccination. Vaccinee samples were obtained from the UK trials COV001 and COV002, which included a single-blind randomized controlled phase 2/3 trial of AZD1222 (ChAdOx1 nCoV-19) in healthy adults. For TCRbeta chain sequencing, PBMC samples from trial participants were taken at day 0 and at day 28 after the second dose. The CDR3 regions of human TCRbeta chains were subjected to immunosequencing. For the original study's pipeline: TCRs in the repertoires were matched against a reference library of SARS-CoV-2-specific TCRs that had been generated with the MIRA antigen-specificity platform. Breadth was defined as the fraction of unique TCRs that were SARS-CoV-2-associated. Depth was defined as the fraction of total T cells that were SARS-CoV-2-associated. Using the MIRA data, each spike-specific TCR was assigned both to the spike region to which the TCR was reactive and to a CD4 or CD8 class. Log10-transformed breadth and depth values were compared by one-way ANOVA with Sidak's multiple comparisons tests. This is the immuneACCESS table as TCRdb keeps it, with only in-frame sequences that have V and J called. A part of the clones is gone; compared with another copy, unresolved V genes explain less than half, and the rest is unexplained. For V, J and clone size, that table is used; D and trimming come from the DNA. The sample profile shows some 92,000 clones; around 89% of them were found once. Clones ranked in the top ten supply 2.8% of the sample.

The germline V gene yields MDHEN for CDR1 and SYDVKM for CDR2. The CDR3 contains 13 residues, cysteine and phenylalanine counted. Only the CDR3 part of the read is kept: 39 bases, read in frame from the first base. V is clipped by 7 bases and J by 2 bases, and the sequence between their germline boundaries is 9 bases long. Only one count was recorded for this clone. The antigen this receptor binds is unknown. The record has no base qualities; no much larger clone is one base away. The V gene is TRBV28 and the J gene is TRBJ1-5, with TRBD1 as a weak D call on 5 bases. The clonotype originates from an adult in good health. Specimen: peripheral blood, collected on day 0 of AZD1222 vaccination. CDR3 reads: CASTSGGNQPQHF. The DNA sequence is TGTGCCAGCACGTCGGGGGGCAATCAGCCCCAGCATTTT.